This TCR beta chain was captured by sequencing in a study of blood T cell repertoires in COVID-19. Looking at the study overall: Donors in the United States, Italy and Spain gave samples during acute or convalescent COVID-19. T cells, B-cell-depleted T cells, or PBMCs supplied cDNA or gDNA.

The authors' processing: How many nucleated cells were present was estimated from reference gene primer amplification. Repertoires were generated with immunoSEQ multiplex PCR, while TCRdb's copy carries only in-frame clones and drops some. The V and J calls and the clone size are those of that table, but D and trimming were determined from the DNA. The table has approximately 82,000 clones, around 83% seen once. This CDR3 has 15 amino acids. V lost 4 bases to trimming and J lost 2 bases, with 15 bases between them. Germline V gene sequence: CDR1 SNHLY, CDR2 FYNNEI. This clone was found once. The receptor's source is a woman aged 55-69 years with acute or convalescent COVID-19. Input material: peripheral blood. The V call is TRBV2, the J call TRBJ2-7; D perhaps matches TRBD1 (6 bases). CDR3 residues: CASSVDSQSTYEQYF. For the CDR3, the DNA is TGTGCCAGCAGTGTGGACAGTCAGAGCACCTACGAGCAGTACTTC. Drawing the rest from reference TRBV2 and TRBJ2-7, the complete variable domain is EPEVTQTPSHQVTQMGQEVILRCVPISNHLYFYWYRQILGQKVEFLVSFYNNEISEKSEIFDDQFSVERPDGSNFTLKIRSTKLEDSAMYFCASSVDSQSTYEQYFGPGTRLTVT.